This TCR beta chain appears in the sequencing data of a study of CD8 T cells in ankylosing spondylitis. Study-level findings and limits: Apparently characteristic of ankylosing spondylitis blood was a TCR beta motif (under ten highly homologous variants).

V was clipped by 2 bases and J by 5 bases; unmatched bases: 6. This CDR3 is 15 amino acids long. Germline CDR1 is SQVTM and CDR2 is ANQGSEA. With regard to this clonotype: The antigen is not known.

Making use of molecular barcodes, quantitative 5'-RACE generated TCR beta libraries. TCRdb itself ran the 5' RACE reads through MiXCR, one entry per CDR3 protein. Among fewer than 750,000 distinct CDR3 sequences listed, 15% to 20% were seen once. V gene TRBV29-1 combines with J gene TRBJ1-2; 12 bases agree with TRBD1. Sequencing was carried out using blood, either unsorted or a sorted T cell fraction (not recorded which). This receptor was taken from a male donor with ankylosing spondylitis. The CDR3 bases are TGCAGCGTTGAATTGGGACAGGGGGCCATGTATGGCTACACCTTC. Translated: CSVELGQGAMYGYTF. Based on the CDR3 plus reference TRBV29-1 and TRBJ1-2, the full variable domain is SAVISQKPSRDICQRGTSLTIQCQVDSQVTMMFWYRQQPGQSLTLIATANQGSEATYESGFVIDKFPISRPNLTFSTLTVSNMSPEDSSIYLCSVELGQGAMYGYTFGSGTRLTVV.